Listed here are 18 T cell receptor beta chains from one sample, sequenced in a study of breast tumors, draining lymph nodes, adjacent tissues. TCRdb passed the multiplex PCR reads through MiXCR, listing each CDR3 protein once. The sample comprises tens of thousands of distinct CDR3 sequences, about 20% of which are singletons, and less than 3% rests with the top ten. The lymph nodes were axillary draining lymph nodes from breast cancer patients. The sequenced sample consisted of axillary lymph node tissue. The receptors were sampled from a female donor with breast cancer. Some clones in this sample may be carry-over from other donors' samples.

This clonotype was counted many times. J is TRBJ2-6 and V is TRBV20-1; 11 bases agree with TRBD1. This CDR3 is built from 16 residues. J was trimmed by 3 bases and V by 4 bases; bases with no gene match: 5. The V gene's germline CDR1 is DFQATT and CDR2 SNEGSKA (reference sequence). The CDR3 DNA reads as TGCAGTGCTACCGGACAGGGGGCTTATGGGGCCAACGTCCTGACTTTC. Translating it yields CSATGQGAYGANVLTF.

This clonotype appeared many times. The J gene is TRBJ2-7, the V gene TRBV4-3; D possibly corresponds to TRBD2 (6 bases). Deletions cut 2 bases from V and 6 bases from J, with 14 bases between. Germline CDR1 LGHNA, CDR2 YSLEER. The CDR3 length is 14 residues. The CDR3 reads CASSQSGLLGEQYF. Here the CDR3 DNA reads TGCGCCAGCAGCCAATCGGGACTGCTGGGCGAGCAGTACTTC.

With respect to this clonotype: No conserved phenylalanine or tryptophan ends this CDR3, so it is likely a read error. The rearrangement joins TRBV12-5 to TRBJ2-1; D is unclear. The CDR3 sequence is 13 residues long. The germline V gene encodes CDR1 LGHNT and CDR2 FRNRAP. V shed 2 bases and J shed 9 bases, with 11 bases lying between them. The CDR3 nucleotides are TGTGCTAGTGGTTTGAGTAGAAATTCTGAGCAGTTCTCC. It yields the protein CASGLSRNSEQFS.

This clonotype was picked up many times. J is TRBJ2-7 and V is TRBV6-6; the match to TRBD1 covers 9 bases. Losses at the gene ends were 9 bases for V and 3 bases for J; bases not matched to a gene: 6. The CDR3 covers 13 residues. Germline loops: CDR1 MNHNY, CDR2 SVGAGI (reference sequence). The CDR3 sequence: CASTTGGGYEQYF. CDR3 in DNA: TGTGCCAGTACGACAGGGGGGGGCTACGAGCAGTACTTC.

This clonotype appeared many times. The chain uses TRBV4-1 and TRBJ2-7, with D possibly TRBD1 on 5 matching bases. V lost 0 bases and J 0 bases, leaving 18 bases between the germline ends. CDR1 is MGHRA, CDR2 YSYEKL, per germline. This CDR3 has 18 amino acids. The CDR3 loop reads CASSQEFLGDILSYEQYF. DNA of the CDR3: TGCGCCAGCAGCCAAGAGTTCTTAGGGGATATACTCTCCTACGAGCAGTACTTC.

Turning to this clonotype: A read error may explain this, as a much larger clone is one base away. No conserved phenylalanine or tryptophan is present at the end of the CDR3, so a read error is the likely explanation. V usage is TRBV7-6 and J usage is TRBJ2-2; D is tentatively TRBD1 or TRBD2 (5 bases each). CDR3 length equals 16 residues. The V end was cut by 5 bases, the J end by 6 bases, with 19 bases between. Germline CDR1 reads SGHVS; CDR2 reads FNYEAQ. CDR3: CASSLGTGQVAGELFL. In DNA form, the CDR3 reads TGTGCCAGCAGCCTCGGGACGGGTCAGGTGGCCGGGGAGCTGTTTTTG.

There are many counts of this clonotype. The chain combines TRBV6-2 or TRBV6-3 with TRBJ2-7, with D possibly called TRBD1 or TRBD2 (5 bases each). CDR3 length: 14 residues. V was shortened by 9 bases and J by 10 bases, with 25 bases between the two germline ends. Germline V CDR1 and CDR2: MNHEY, SVGEGT. The CDR3 region is CASVERPGPHAQYF. Written as DNA, the CDR3 is TGTGCCAGTGTAGAACGTCCGGGACCCCACGCCCAGTACTTC.

In its sample, this clonotype was seen many times. This chain uses TRBV27 with TRBJ1-5, with TRBD1 as a possible D gene (5 bases). V lost 6 bases and J 4 bases, leaving 10 bases between the germline ends. Germline V lookup: CDR1 MNHEY, CDR2 SMNVEV (reference sequence). The CDR3 consists of 13 residues. Here the CDR3 DNA reads TGTGCCAGCAGCTTCGCAGGGAATCAGCCCCAGCATTTT. As protein: CASSFAGNQPQHF.

By sample share, this clonotype is medium-sized. The chain links TRBV20-1 to TRBJ1-6; 9 bases map to TRBD1. CDR1 and CDR2 (germline): DFQATT, SNEGSKA (reference sequence). The CDR3 length is 14 residues. V trimming: 3 bases; J trimming: 9 bases; junction bases outside the gene matches: 6. Written as DNA, the CDR3 is TGCAGTGCTAGTATCGGGGACAGGGCTTCACCCCTCCACTTT. Protein sequence: CSASIGDRASPLHF.

Many counts were recorded for this clonotype. This chain uses TRBV6-5 with TRBJ2-7; weak D call: TRBD1 (5 bases). The CDR3 totals 15 residues. V lost 3 bases, J lost 4 bases, and 16 bases lay in between. Germline assignment: CDR1 MNHEY and CDR2 SVGAGI. CDR3 sequence (DNA): TGTGCCAGCAGTTATTTACCCGACAGTCTATACGAGCAGTACTTC. Translating gives CASSYLPDSLYEQYF.

In this sample, this clonotype turned up many times. The rearrangement uses TRBV20-1 and TRBJ2-7, with D maybe TRBD1 (6 bases). There are 12 residues in the CDR3. CDR1 and CDR2 from the germline V gene are DFQATT and SNEGSKA (reference sequence). Trimming cost V 6 bases and J 2 bases, with 11 bases left between them. This CDR3 reads CSAPAGAYEQYF. CDR3 nucleotides: TGCAGTGCGCCCGCAGGGGCCTACGAGCAGTACTTC.

Comments on this clonotype: With a much larger clone just one base away, this may be a read error. The J gene is TRBJ2-7, the V gene TRBV19; a possible D gene is TRBD1 (5 bases). The germline V gene has CDR1 LNHDA and CDR2 SQIVND (reference sequence). The CDR3 contains 15 residues. The CDR3 DNA is TGTGCCGGTAGTATTAACGGGTTAGGGGCCTACGAGCAGTACTTC. Its protein product is CAGSINGLGAYEQYF.

Only a few counts were recorded for this clonotype. This chain uses TRBV30 with TRBJ2-4; no firm D call. The length of the CDR3 is 11 residues. Between the trimmed V and J ends, which lost 0 bases and 8 bases, there was a span of 5 bases. Germline loops: CDR1 GTSNPN, CDR2 SVGIG (reference sequence). In DNA form, the CDR3 reads TGTGCCTGGAGTGTACTTGACATTCAGTACTTC. Encoded protein: CAWSVLDIQYF.

Ten or more counts support this clonotype. The V and J genes are TRBV20-1 and TRBJ2-5; D tentatively reads TRBD1 or TRBD2 (5 bases each). CDR3 length: 13 residues. Deletions cut 5 bases from V and 4 bases from J, with 14 bases between. Germline CDR1 reads DFQATT; CDR2 reads SNEGSKA (reference sequence). The CDR3 nucleotides are TGCAGTGCTTTCGCCGAGGGGCGAGAGACCCAGTACTTC. Its protein product is CSAFAEGRETQYF.

This clonotype was found many times. The V and J genes are TRBV20-1 and TRBJ2-5, with TRBD2 matching 9 bases. CDR1 and CDR2 from the germline V gene are DFQATT and SNEGSKA (reference sequence). The V gene end was trimmed by 6 bases and the J gene end by 3 bases; junction bases not matched to a gene: 8. This CDR3 region has 14 residues. The CDR3 DNA is TGCAGTGCCATGAAGTTAGCGGGAGAAGAGACCCAGTACTTC. Translated, it gives CSAMKLAGEETQYF.

This chain connects TRBV28 to TRBJ1-2; D is undetermined. Germline loops: CDR1 MDHEN, CDR2 SYDVKM. V gave up 3 bases and J gave up 8 bases, with 10 bases separating them. The CDR3 has 12 amino acids. The CDR3 loop reads CASSLNRRGYTF. The DNA of the CDR3 is TGTGCCAGCAGTTTGAACCGCCGCGGCTACACCTTC.

This clonotype was seen many times. The chain is built from TRBV19 and TRBJ2-3, with TRBD1 as a possible D gene (6 bases). The CDR3 runs 14 residues. Deletions cut 3 bases from V and 0 bases from J, with 7 bases between. In germline, CDR1 is LNHDA, CDR2 SQIVND (reference sequence). The CDR3 coding sequence is TGTGCCAGTAGTATTGGACAGAGCACAGATACGCAGTATTTT. Translation gives CASSIGQSTDTQYF.

This clonotype was counted many times. CDR3 bases: TGTGCCAGCAGCCCCAGGGAAACTAGCAATCAGCCCCAGCATTTT. Amino acid sequence: CASSPRETSNQPQHF. The V and J genes are TRBV7-2 and TRBJ1-5; D possibly corresponds to TRBD1 (5 bases). The CDR3 spans 15 residues. The V gene's germline CDR1 is SGHTA and CDR2 FQGNSA. Trimming cost V 5 bases and J 0 bases, with 11 bases left between them.